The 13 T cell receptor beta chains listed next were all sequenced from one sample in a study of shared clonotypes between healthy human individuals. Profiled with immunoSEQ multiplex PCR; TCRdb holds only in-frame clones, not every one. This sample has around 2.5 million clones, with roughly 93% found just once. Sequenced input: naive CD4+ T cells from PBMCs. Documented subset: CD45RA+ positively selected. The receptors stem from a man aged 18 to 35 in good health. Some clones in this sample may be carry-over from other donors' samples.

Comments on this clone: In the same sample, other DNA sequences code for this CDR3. The CDR3 nucleotides are TGCGCCAGCAGCTTGACAGGGTCGGACTATGGCTACACCTTC. Its translation is CASSLTGSDYGYTF. This chain uses TRBV5-1 with TRBJ1-2; weak D call: TRBD1 (6 bases). The CDR3 length is 14 residues. From germline, CDR1 is SGHRS and CDR2 YFSETQ. V shed 1 base and J shed 3 bases, with 10 bases lying between them.

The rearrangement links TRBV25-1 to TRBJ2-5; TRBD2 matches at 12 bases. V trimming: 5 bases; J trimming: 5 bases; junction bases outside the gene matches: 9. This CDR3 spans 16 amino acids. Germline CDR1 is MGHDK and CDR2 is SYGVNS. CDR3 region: CASSTGLAGLWETQYF. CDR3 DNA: TGTGCCAGCAGTACCGGACTAGCGGGATTATGGGAGACCCAGTACTTC.

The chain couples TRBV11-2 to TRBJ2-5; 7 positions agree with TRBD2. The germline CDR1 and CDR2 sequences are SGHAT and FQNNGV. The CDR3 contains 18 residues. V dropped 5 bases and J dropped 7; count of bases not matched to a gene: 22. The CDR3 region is CASSRRGSSGDVRGTQYF. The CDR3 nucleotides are TGTGCCAGCAGCCGGCGGGGGAGTAGCGGAGATGTGAGAGGGACCCAGTACTTC. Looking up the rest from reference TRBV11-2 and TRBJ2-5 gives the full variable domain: EAGVAQSPRYKIIEKRQSVAFWCNPISGHATLYWYQQILGQGPKLLIQFQNNGVVDDSQLPKDRFSAERLKGVDSTLKIQPAKLEDSAVYLCASSRRGSSGDVRGTQYFGPGTRLLVL.

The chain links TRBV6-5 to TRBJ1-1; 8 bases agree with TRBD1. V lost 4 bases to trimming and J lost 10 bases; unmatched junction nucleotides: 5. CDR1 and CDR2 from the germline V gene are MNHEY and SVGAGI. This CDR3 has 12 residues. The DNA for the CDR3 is TGTGCCAGCAGTTCTCGACAGGGGAGAGCTTTCTTT. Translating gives CASSSRQGRAFF.

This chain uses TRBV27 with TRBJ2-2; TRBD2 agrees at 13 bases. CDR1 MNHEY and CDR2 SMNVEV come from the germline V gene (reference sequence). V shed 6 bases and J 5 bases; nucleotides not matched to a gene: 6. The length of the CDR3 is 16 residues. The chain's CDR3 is CASSSRTSGGTGELFF. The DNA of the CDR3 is TGTGCCAGCAGCAGTAGGACTAGCGGGGGTACCGGGGAGCTGTTTTTT.

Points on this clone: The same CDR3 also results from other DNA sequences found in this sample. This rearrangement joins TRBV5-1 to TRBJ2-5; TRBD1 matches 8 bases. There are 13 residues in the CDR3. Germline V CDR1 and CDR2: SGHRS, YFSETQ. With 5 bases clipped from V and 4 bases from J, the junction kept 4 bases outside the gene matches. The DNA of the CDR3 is TGCGCCAGCAGAGGACAGGGTGGAGAGACCCAGTACTTC. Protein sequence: CASRGQGGETQYF.

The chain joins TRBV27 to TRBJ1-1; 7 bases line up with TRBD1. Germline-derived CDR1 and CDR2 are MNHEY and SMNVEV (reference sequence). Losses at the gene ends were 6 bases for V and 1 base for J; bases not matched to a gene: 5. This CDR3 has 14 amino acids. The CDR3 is CASRMGQKNTEAFF. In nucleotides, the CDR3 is TGTGCCAGCAGAATGGGACAGAAGAACACTGAAGCTTTCTTT.

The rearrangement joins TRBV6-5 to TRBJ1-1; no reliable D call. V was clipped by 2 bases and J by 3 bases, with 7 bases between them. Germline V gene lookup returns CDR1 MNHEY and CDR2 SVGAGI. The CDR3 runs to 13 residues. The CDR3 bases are TGTGCCAGCAGTTACGATTCCGACACTGAAGCTTTCTTT. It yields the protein CASSYDSDTEAFF.

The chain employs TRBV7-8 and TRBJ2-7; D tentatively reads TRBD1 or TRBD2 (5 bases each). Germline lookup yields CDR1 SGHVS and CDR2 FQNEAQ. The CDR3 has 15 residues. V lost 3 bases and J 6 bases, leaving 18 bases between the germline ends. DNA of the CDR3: TGTGCCAGCAGCTTTGAGGGGATTGGGGTGGGCGAGCAGTACTTC. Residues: CASSFEGIGVGEQYF.

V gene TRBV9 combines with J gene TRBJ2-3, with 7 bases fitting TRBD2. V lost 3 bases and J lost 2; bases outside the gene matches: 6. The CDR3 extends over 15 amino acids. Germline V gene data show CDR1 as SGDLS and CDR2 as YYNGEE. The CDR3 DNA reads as TGTGCCAGCAGCGCGGTAGCGGGTTACACAGATACGCAGTATTTT. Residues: CASSAVAGYTDTQYF.

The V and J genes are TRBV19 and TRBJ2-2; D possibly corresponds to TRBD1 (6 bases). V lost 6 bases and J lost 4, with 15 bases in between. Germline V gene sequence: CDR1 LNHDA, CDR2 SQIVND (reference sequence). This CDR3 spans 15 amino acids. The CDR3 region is CASRLRDISTGELFF. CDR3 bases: TGTGCCAGTAGACTTAGGGACATCTCCACCGGGGAGCTGTTTTTT. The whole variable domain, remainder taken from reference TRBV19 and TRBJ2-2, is DGGITQSPKYLFRKEGQNVTLSCEQNLNHDAMYWYRQDPGQGLRLIYYSQIVNDFQKGDIAEGYSVSREKKESFPLTVTSAQKNPTAFYLCASRLRDISTGELFFGEGSRLTVL.

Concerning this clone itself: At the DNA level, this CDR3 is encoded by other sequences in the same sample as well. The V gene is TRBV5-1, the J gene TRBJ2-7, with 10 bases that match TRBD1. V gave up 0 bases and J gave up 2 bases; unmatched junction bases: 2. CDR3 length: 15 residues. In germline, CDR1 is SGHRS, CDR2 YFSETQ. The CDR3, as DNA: TGCGCCAGCAGCTTGGCGGGACAGGGGCCCTACGAGCAGTACTTC. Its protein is CASSLAGQGPYEQYF.

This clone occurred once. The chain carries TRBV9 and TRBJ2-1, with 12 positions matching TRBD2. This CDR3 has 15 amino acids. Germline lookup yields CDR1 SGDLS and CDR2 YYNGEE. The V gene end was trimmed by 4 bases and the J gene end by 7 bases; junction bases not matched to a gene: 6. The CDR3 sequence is CASSQTSGSGNEQFF. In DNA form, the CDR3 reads TGTGCCAGCAGCCAGACTAGCGGGAGCGGGAATGAGCAGTTCTTC.